This T cell receptor beta chain emerged from a study of T cell clonotyping in hematopoietic cell transplantation. Study-level results: Higher Inverse Simpson Index values in graft donor and pretransplant recipient predicted broader posttransplant TCR diversity. Without cell sorting, CD4 versus CD8 contributions remain unresolved.

The CDR3 has 19 amino acids. V gave up 3 bases and J gave up 3 bases; unmatched junction bases: 16. Looked up from germline, CDR1 is MDHEN and CDR2 is SYDVKM. Notes on this clone: What it binds is unknown.

Profiling relied on immunoSEQ multiplex PCR, and the TCRdb table lists in-frame clones only, not all of them. The sample holds around 15,000 clones; around 55% are singletons and the top ten take over 9.5%. The sequence derives from a male patient aged 50 to 60 who had an allogeneic stem cell transplant from an unrelated donor, so T cells may come from the graft donor. Some clones in this sample may be carry-over from other donors' samples. The chain recombines TRBV28 with TRBJ2-7; 11 nucleotides agree with TRBD2. Material: PBMCs, obtained 30 days after allogeneic stem cell transplant. The CDR3 coding sequence is TGTGCCAGCAGTTTTAGGCGGTTTCTAGGCACTAGCGGGAGCTACGAGCAGTACTTC. It yields the protein CASSFRRFLGTSGSYEQYF.